The 18 T cell receptor beta chains given below trace back to one sample, sequenced in a study of blood T cell repertoires in COVID-19. This table comes from immunoSEQ multiplex PCR, and its TCRdb copy is limited to in-frame clones, with some not included. The table shows approximately 260,000 clones, with about 80% occurring only once. Sequencing was performed on peripheral blood. The receptors here all came from a woman over 75 with active or convalescent COVID-19.

The chain couples TRBV4-1 to TRBJ1-5, with D possibly TRBD1 on 6 matching bases. Trimming took 1 base from V and 7 from J, leaving 14 bases between them. Germline loops: CDR1 MGHRA, CDR2 YSYEKL. The CDR3 runs 15 residues. The CDR3 loop reads CASSQGTGPWQPQHF. CDR3 bases: TGCGCCAGCAGCCAAGGCACAGGGCCATGGCAGCCCCAGCATTTT.

This clone was recorded a few times. V usage is TRBV3-1 (or the pseudogene TRBV3-2) and J usage is TRBJ1-2; 10 nucleotides line up with TRBD1. With V trimmed by 4 bases and J by 6 bases, 8 bases remained unmatched. The CDR3 runs 15 residues. Germline V lookup: CDR1 LGHDT, CDR2 YNNKEL (reference sequence). This CDR3 is CASSPLTGGRHGYTF. The CDR3 DNA sequence: TGTGCCAGCAGCCCCCTGACAGGGGGCAGGCATGGCTACACCTTC.

This chain's CDR3 is CASSISTRNTEAFF. The DNA of the CDR3 is TGTGCCAGTAGTATCTCGACAAGAAACACTGAAGCTTTCTTT. The chain is built from TRBV19 and TRBJ1-1; unclear D gene. CDR3 length: 14 residues. Trimming took off 3 bases at V and 2 bases at J, with 10 bases between the two ends. Germline-derived CDR1 and CDR2 are LNHDA and SQIVND (reference sequence).

The chain has TRBV5-1 and TRBJ1-1, with TRBD1 matching 9 bases. J was trimmed by 2 bases and V by 3 bases; bases with no gene match: 5. Germline CDR1 and CDR2: SGHRS and YFSETQ. The CDR3 is 15 amino acids. CDR3 sequence (DNA): TGCGCCAGCAGCTCGACAGGGGGGCTTAACACTGAAGCTTTCTTT. Amino acid sequence: CASSSTGGLNTEAFF.

This chain joins TRBV19 and TRBJ1-2; perhaps TRBD1 as D (6 bases). The CDR3 covers 12 residues. Trimming left V 4 bases short and J 11 bases short, with 14 bases between. Germline values: CDR1 LNHDA, CDR2 SQIVND (reference sequence). The DNA for the CDR3 is TGTGCCAGTAGTACCAACAGGGTGCGGTACACCTTC. This codes for CASSTNRVRYTF.

V is TRBV28 and J is TRBJ2-5; TRBD2 aligns across 9 bases. The V gene's germline CDR1 is MDHEN and CDR2 SYDVKM. V trimming: 2 bases; J trimming: 5 bases; junction bases outside the gene matches: 6. The CDR3 contains 15 residues. The CDR3 nucleotides read TGTGCCAGCAGTTTACCAGCGGGGGGAGGGGAGACCCAGTACTTC. It encodes CASSLPAGGGETQYF.

The V and J genes are TRBV29-1 and TRBJ1-4; 7 positions match TRBD1. V was clipped by 3 bases and J by 4 bases; unmatched bases: 11. The CDR3 covers 16 residues. Germline CDR1 SQVTM, CDR2 ANQGSEA. The CDR3 DNA reads as TGCAGCGTTGAGGAGGGCCGGGACAGCTATAATGAAAAACTGTTTTTT. Encoded protein: CSVEEGRDSYNEKLFF.

This chain uses TRBV30 with TRBJ2-1, with 13 nucleotides matching TRBD2. The V gene's germline CDR1 is GTSNPN and CDR2 SVGIG (reference sequence). V gave up 7 bases and J gave up 11 bases; unmatched junction bases: 8. The CDR3 contains 13 residues. The CDR3, as DNA: TGTGCCTATACACTAGCGGGGGGGGTAAAGCAGTTCTTC. This gives the protein CAYTLAGGVKQFF.

V is TRBV18 and J is TRBJ1-1; TRBD1 matches 10 bases. This CDR3 contains 15 residues. CDR1 and CDR2 from the germline V gene are KGHSH and LQKENI. Trimming took 3 bases from V and 7 from J; bases not matched to a gene: 8. CDR3 sequence: CASSPSGDRGHEAFF. The CDR3 bases are TGTGCCAGCTCACCTTCGGGGGACAGGGGACATGAAGCTTTCTTT.

The chain couples TRBV6-5 to TRBJ1-1; D may be TRBD1 (6 bases). Trimming took 7 bases from V and 3 from J, leaving 15 bases between them. This CDR3 is 14 amino acids long. Germline loops: CDR1 MNHEY, CDR2 SVGAGI. The CDR3 coding sequence is TGTGCCAGCAACACAGGGTTATGGGACACTGAAGCTTTCTTT. Amino acid sequence: CASNTGLWDTEAFF.

As concerns this clone: This specimen includes other DNA sequences encoding the same CDR3. The CDR3 reads CSVEGAGGRNEQYF. CDR3 DNA sequence: TGCAGCGTTGAGGGCGCGGGAGGGAGGAACGAGCAGTACTTC. The chain uses TRBV29-1 and TRBJ2-7; 9 bases are shared with TRBD2. V shed 3 bases, J shed 5 bases, and the junction held 8 bases outside the gene matches. The CDR3 spans 14 residues. The germline CDR1 and CDR2 sequences are SQVTM and ANQGSEA.

The table lists this clone with a count of one. The V gene is TRBV19, the J gene TRBJ2-1, with 9 bases fitting TRBD1. This CDR3 has 16 residues. Germline trimming cut 5 bases from V and 7 bases from J; bases unmatched to any gene: 12. Per germline, CDR1 LNHDA and CDR2 SQIVND (reference sequence). CDR3 bases: TGTGCCAGTAGTCCGGTGGGGGACAGGGCATTTAATGAGCAGTTCTTC. Protein sequence: CASSPVGDRAFNEQFF.

DNA of the CDR3: TGCAGCGTTGCACCCGAGGCGGGGAACTATGGCTACACCTTC. Protein product: CSVAPEAGNYGYTF. V is TRBV29-1 and J is TRBJ1-2, with no clear D. V was pared by 4 bases and J by 2 bases, with 14 bases between. The CDR3 is 14 residues long. The germline CDR1 and CDR2 sequences are SQVTM and ANQGSEA.

This chain links TRBV24-1 with TRBJ2-3, with TRBD2 as a possible D gene (5 bases). This CDR3 is built from 16 residues. V was pared by 3 bases and J by 0 bases, with 12 bases between. Germline V gives CDR1 KGHDR, CDR2 SFDVKD. CDR3 in amino acids: CATSDTGFTSTDTQYF. The CDR3 DNA follows: TGTGCCACCAGTGATACGGGGTTTACTAGCACAGATACGCAGTATTTT.

J is TRBJ2-7 and V is TRBV10-2; D is possibly TRBD1 (6 bases). This CDR3 contains 13 residues. Looked up from germline, CDR1 is WSHSY and CDR2 is SAAADI. The V end lost 9 bases, the J end lost 2 bases, and 14 bases lay between the germline ends. CDR3 in DNA: TGCGCCAGTAAACAGGGTTTACCCTACGAGCAGTACTTC. Translating it yields CASKQGLPYEQYF.

The J gene is TRBJ1-5, the V gene TRBV19; D gene ambiguous. CDR1 and CDR2 from the germline V gene are LNHDA and SQIVND (reference sequence). V was clipped by 8 bases and J by 5 bases, with 22 bases between them. CDR3 size: 16 residues. The CDR3 spells CASYLSGEGTHQPQHF. In DNA form, the CDR3 reads TGTGCCAGTTACTTGTCTGGGGAGGGAACCCATCAGCCCCAGCATTTT.

This clone was recorded a few times. The chain employs TRBV24-1 and TRBJ2-2; 9 bases are shared with TRBD1. Losses at the gene ends were 1 base for V and 6 bases for J; bases not matched to a gene: 8. CDR3 length: 17 amino acids. CDR1 KGHDR and CDR2 SFDVKD come from the germline V gene. The CDR3 DNA is TGTGCCACCAGTGATTTCGGTGTCGGACAGGGGTCCGGGGAGCTGTTTTTT. As protein: CATSDFGVGQGSGELFF.

The gene calls are TRBV7-8 and TRBJ1-1; no reliable D call. The CDR3 has 13 amino acids. The ends were cut back, 5 bases at V and 4 bases at J, with 11 bases in the middle. Germline loops: CDR1 SGHVS, CDR2 FQNEAQ. CDR3 in amino acids: CASSPSPSTEAFF. The CDR3 coding sequence is TGTGCCAGCAGCCCATCGCCGAGCACTGAAGCTTTCTTT. Supplemented by reference TRBV7-8 and TRBJ1-1, the full variable domain reads GAGVSQSPRYKVAKRGQDVALRCDPISGHVSLFWYQQALGQGPEFLTYFQNEAQLDKSGLPSDRFFAERPEGSVSTLKIQRTQQEDSAVYLCASSPSPSTEAFFGQGTRLTVV.